The rows below give T cell receptor beta chains drawn from one sample of a study of neurological immune-mediated disorders. TCRdb re-called the 5' RACE reads with MiXCR, one entry per CDR3 protein. The table lists around 83,000 distinct CDR3 sequences, less than 15% of them singletons, with approximately 6.8% in the top ten. The sequenced material came from PBMCs. The receptors shown here come from a woman aged 45-65 years in good health. Both conserved end residues are part of each CDR3. A D gene is named only where the DNA matches it firmly. Only some rows state a clone size, as once, few, many or a class for expanded clones.

>17|TRBJ1-5|.|TRBD1|TRBV5-1
CASSLKDRWREWHPQHF
TGCGCCAGCAGCTTAAAGGACAGGTGGCGTGAATGGCATCCCCAGCATTTT
>17|TRBJ1-1|many|.|TRBV12-3/TRBV12-4
CASSSTLLVGGNTEAFF
TGTGCCAGCAGTTCCACCCTTCTGGTGGGAGGGAACACTGAAGCTTTCTTT
>12|TRBJ1-2|.|.|TRBV20-1
CSASPSGEGYTF
TGCAGTGCTAGCCCTTCAGGAGAGGGCTACACCTTC
>15|TRBJ2-3|many|.|TRBV3-1
CASSQLWGWSDTQYF
TGTGCCAGCAGCCAACTGTGGGGGTGGTCCGATACGCAGTATTTT
>16|TRBJ1-2|many|.|TRBV3-1
CASSQAVTVTNYGYTF
TGTGCCAGCAGCCAAGCGGTAACTGTAACTAACTATGGCTACACCTTC
>14|TRBJ2-1|many|.|TRBV7-2
CASSLVASWDEQFF
TGTGCCAGCAGCTTAGTCGCTAGCTGGGATGAGCAGTTCTTC
>17|TRBJ1-2|few|.|TRBV14
CASSLNPGQSSNYGYTF
TGTGCCAGCAGCCTGAACCCCGGACAGAGCTCTAACTATGGCTACACCTTC
>13|TRBJ2-2|many|.|TRBV20-1
CSARDRVTGELFF
TGCAGTGCTAGAGACAGGGTAACCGGGGAGCTGTTTTTT
>15|TRBJ2-7|many|TRBD2|TRBV10-3
CAISDFGTRGNEQYF
TGTGCCATCAGTGATTTTGGGACTAGGGGTAACGAGCAGTACTTC
>15|TRBJ2-1|few|.|TRBV7-2
CASSLDYLPHNEQFF
TGTGCCAGCAGCTTAGACTACCTTCCACACAATGAGCAGTTCTTC
>12|TRBJ2-7|many|TRBD1|TRBV29-1
CSAGTGIYEQYF
TGCAGCGCCGGGACAGGGATCTACGAGCAGTACTTC
>15|TRBJ2-2|many|TRBD1|TRBV5-1
CASSLGQGAAGELFF
TGCGCCAGCAGCTTGGGACAGGGGGCAGCCGGGGAGCTGTTTTTT
>14|TRBJ2-2|many|TRBD1|TRBV12-3/TRBV12-4
CASVTGGLPGELFF
TGTGCCAGCGTGACAGGGGGGCTACCCGGGGAGCTGTTTTTT
>13|TRBJ2-1|many|TRBD2|TRBV29-1
CSVVSGSYNEQFF
TGCAGCGTTGTTAGCGGGAGTTACAATGAGCAGTTCTTC
>16|TRBJ2-5|.|.|TRBV7-3
CASSLRGNQPQETQYF
TGTGCCAGCAGCTTACGTGGGAACCAACCACAAGAGACCCAGTACTTC
>15|TRBJ2-1|many|TRBD2|TRBV10-3
CATRTSGGETNEQFF
TGTGCCACCAGGACTAGCGGGGGGGAGACTAATGAGCAGTTCTTC
>15|TRBJ1-1|.|TRBD1|TRBV7-3
CASSPTAGGNTEAFF
TGTGCCAGCAGCCCCACAGCAGGGGGGAACACTGAAGCTTTCTTT
>16|TRBJ1-1|many|.|TRBV5-1
CASSLAGAESNTEAFF
TGCGCCAGCAGCTTGGCGGGGGCCGAGTCGAACACTGAAGCTTTCTTT
>13|TRBJ1-1|many|.|TRBV7-3
CASSFSMVTEAFF
TGTGCCAGCAGCTTTTCGATGGTCACTGAAGCTTTCTTT
>12|TRBJ2-1|many|.|TRBV11-2
CASGYSENEQFF
TGTGCCAGCGGCTATTCTGAGAATGAGCAGTTCTTC
>11|TRBJ1-1|many|.|TRBV12-3/TRBV12-4
CASSATTEAFF
TGTGCCAGCAGTGCCACCACTGAAGCTTTCTTT
>13|TRBJ1-5|many|.|TRBV15
CATSSQPNQPQHF
TGTGCCACCAGCAGCCAGCCCAATCAGCCCCAGCATTTT
>15|TRBJ2-5|many|.|TRBV6-5
CASSRVTGFQETQYF
TGTGCCAGCAGTCGCGTCACAGGGTTCCAAGAGACCCAGTACTTC
>13|TRBJ1-4|many|TRBD1|TRBV20-1
CSAKTGTNEKLFF
TGCAGTGCTAAGACAGGGACTAATGAAAAACTGTTTTTT
>18|TRBJ2-5|many|TRBD2|TRBV3-1
CASSQHLPRTGEGRSQYF
TGTGCCAGCAGCCAACACCTTCCAAGGACCGGGGAGGGGAGGTCCCAGTACTTC
>15|TRBJ2-2|many|.|TRBV2
CASTFSAGNTGELFF
TGTGCCAGCACTTTTAGCGCGGGGAACACCGGGGAGCTGTTTTTT
>14|TRBJ2-1|once|TRBD2|TRBV6-1
CASSGLADPDEQFF
TGTGCCAGCAGTGGACTAGCGGATCCCGACGAGCAGTTCTTC
>12|TRBJ1-2|many|.|TRBV18
CASSPPLSGYTF
TGTGCCAGCTCACCACCGCTTTCTGGCTACACCTTC
>15|TRBJ2-5|many|TRBD2|TRBV5-1
CASSTGLAQKETQYF
TGCGCCAGCAGCACCGGACTAGCGCAAAAAGAGACCCAGTACTTC
>13|TRBJ1-1|many|TRBD1|TRBV12-3/TRBV12-4
CASSRTGRTEAFF
TGTGCCAGCAGTCGGACAGGGCGCACTGAAGCTTTCTTT
>14|TRBJ2-3|many|.|TRBV27
CASNPRRDTDTQYF
TGTGCCAGCAACCCTCGTCGGGACACAGATACGCAGTATTTT
>17|TRBJ2-1|.|.|TRBV28
CASSPGIRAISYNEQFF
TGTGCCAGCAGTCCAGGAATCCGGGCCATCTCCTACAATGAGCAGTTCTTC
>15|TRBJ2-1|many|.|TRBV5-1
CASSLESGQYNEQFF
TGCGCCAGCAGCTTGGAATCGGGGCAGTACAATGAGCAGTTCTTC
>12|TRBJ2-3|once|.|TRBV5-1
CARRVSTNTQYF
TGCGCCAGAAGGGTTAGCACAAATACGCAGTATTTT
>15|TRBJ2-1|many|TRBD2|TRBV5-1
CASSFNSGGLVEQFF
TGCGCCAGCAGCTTTAATAGCGGGGGTTTGGTTGAGCAGTTCTTC
>16|TRBJ2-1|many|TRBD1|TRBV10-3
CAISAPGQSSYNEQFF
TGTGCCATCAGTGCCCCGGGACAGAGCTCCTACAATGAGCAGTTCTTC